The 20 T cell receptor beta chains below were found in one sample sequenced in a study of spatial heterogeneity in lung cancer. As for time point: sample taken at primary tumor resection. MiXCR, applied by TCRdb to the 5' RACE reads, yields one record per CDR3 protein. The table records thousands of distinct CDR3 sequences, around 7% of them present only once. Here the sequenced sample was PBMCs, taken at surgery. These receptor sequences come from a male donor with early-stage non-small cell lung cancer.

The sample holds many counts of this clonotype. The rearrangement links TRBV28 to TRBJ1-5; D not certain. Germline loops: CDR1 MDHEN, CDR2 SYDVKM. The CDR3 loop spans 12 amino acids. The V gene lost 6 bases and the J gene lost 0 bases, with 3 bases spanning the gap. Here the CDR3 DNA reads TGTGCCAGCAGGAATAGCAATCAGCCCCAGCATTTT. Translation: CASRNSNQPQHF.

This chain links TRBV12-3 or TRBV12-4 with TRBJ2-7; D possibly corresponds to TRBD1 (5 bases). The ends were cut back, 3 bases at V and 2 bases at J, with 8 bases in the middle. The CDR3 extends over 13 amino acids. The CDR3 is CASSLGPTYEQYF. The CDR3 DNA reads as TGTGCCAGCAGTTTGGGGCCTACCTACGAGCAGTACTTC.

On this clonotype: A much larger clone differs by one base, so this may be a read error. This chain uses TRBV6-5 with TRBJ1-2, with D possibly TRBD1 on 5 matching bases. V was trimmed by 8 bases and J by 4 bases, leaving 11 bases between them. The CDR3 has 12 amino acids. Germline assignment: CDR1 MNHEY and CDR2 SVGAGI. The CDR3 region is CASGDDSYGYTF. The CDR3 coding sequence is TGTGCCAGCGGTGACGACAGCTATGGCTACACCTTC.

This clonotype was seen ten or more times. The J gene is TRBJ1-6, the V gene TRBV10-3; D is ambiguous. Germline CDR1 and CDR2: ENHRY and SYGVKD. The CDR3 has 16 residues. V dropped 3 bases and J dropped 0 bases, with 9 bases sitting between them. CDR3 in amino acids: CAISEKGNSYNSPLHF. In nucleotides, the CDR3 is TGTGCCATCAGTGAAAAGGGTAACTCCTATAATTCACCCCTCCACTTT.

This clonotype was seen many times. The chain carries TRBV12-3 or TRBV12-4 and TRBJ1-6; 11 nucleotides line up with TRBD1. The CDR3 sequence is 14 residues long. V shed 5 bases, J shed 11 bases, and the junction held 5 bases outside the gene matches. The DNA for the CDR3 is TGTGCCAGCAGTCCCGGGACAGGGGGGACACCCCTCCACTTT. It codes for CASSPGTGGTPLHF.

V usage is TRBV6-1 and J usage is TRBJ1-1; D is unresolved. The germline V gene encodes CDR1 MNHNS and CDR2 SASEGT. The CDR3 has 13 amino acids. V was clipped by 7 bases and J by 3 bases, with 12 bases between them. The CDR3: CASIPSGDTEAFF. CDR3 sequence (DNA): TGTGCCAGCATCCCATCCGGGGACACTGAAGCTTTCTTT.

This clonotype was seen repeatedly, ten times or more. This chain uses TRBV20-1 with TRBJ2-2, with a weak D call TRBD2 (5 bases). The germline gives CDR1 DFQATT, CDR2 SNEGSKA (reference sequence). Trimming removed 1 base from V and 2 bases from J, with 11 bases in between. CDR3 length: 15 amino acids. The CDR3 DNA reads TGCAGTGCTAGAGCTTTTAGCGCTAACACCGGGGAGCTGTTTTTT. Translated: CSARAFSANTGELFF.

This clonotype was observed at least ten times. This sequence joins TRBV6-1 and TRBJ1-4; D is unclear. CDR3 length: 12 residues. V was pared by 7 bases and J by 7 bases, with 10 bases between. Germline lookup yields CDR1 MNHNS and CDR2 SASEGT. CDR3: CASTEWFEKLFF. The CDR3 region has the DNA TGTGCCAGCACCGAATGGTTTGAAAAACTGTTTTTT.

This clonotype was detected ten times or more. This chain connects TRBV6-2 or TRBV6-3 to TRBJ2-1; no reliable D call. The V end was cut by 7 bases, the J end by 9 bases, with 10 bases between. The CDR3 extends over 11 amino acids. Germline CDR1 MNHEY, CDR2 SVGEGT. Here the CDR3 DNA reads TGTGCCAGCACTTCCTGGGGTGAGCAGTTCTTC. Its translation: CASTSWGEQFF.

This clonotype was counted at least ten times. V and J are TRBV5-1 and TRBJ2-5; unclear D gene. The CDR3 totals 13 residues. V dropped 2 bases and J dropped 5 bases, with 10 bases sitting between them. Germline V lookup: CDR1 SGHRS, CDR2 YFSETQ. CDR3 nucleotides: TGCGCCAGCAGCTTAGGAGTTTTCGAGACCCAGTACTTC. Protein sequence: CASSLGVFETQYF.

The rearrangement joins TRBV11-2 to TRBJ2-7; the D gene could be TRBD1 or TRBD2 (6 bases each). From germline, CDR1 is SGHAT and CDR2 FQNNGV. Trimming took 5 bases from V and 4 from J, leaving 12 bases between them. The CDR3 extends over 13 amino acids. The CDR3 protein is CASSTRGVYEQYV. The DNA of the CDR3 is TGTGCCAGCAGCACAAGGGGGGTTTACGAGCAGTACGTC.

This clonotype was counted at least ten times. V gene TRBV9 combines with J gene TRBJ1-2; the D gene is possibly TRBD1 (5 bases). The germline V gene encodes CDR1 SGDLS and CDR2 YYNGEE. The CDR3 consists of 14 residues. The V end was cut by 4 bases, the J end by 4 bases, with 14 bases between. As DNA, the CDR3 is TGTGCCAGCAGCTCACAGGTGCGCGTCTATGGCTACACCTTC. Residues: CASSSQVRVYGYTF.

This clonotype was detected only a few times. The chain has TRBV7-8 and TRBJ2-5, with D unclear. Germline V gene data show CDR1 as SGHVS and CDR2 as FQNEAQ. This CDR3 has 13 amino acids. Between the trimmed V and J ends, which lost 3 bases and 8 bases, there was a span of 13 bases. The DNA of the CDR3 is TGTGCCAGCAGCTTGGGAAACCAAGGCACCCAGTACTTC. Translated: CASSLGNQGTQYF.

The chain recombines TRBV18 with TRBJ2-3, with 15 bases identical to TRBD2. V was pared by 6 bases and J by 5 bases, with 6 bases of the junction left unmatched. Looked up from germline, CDR1 is KGHSH and CDR2 is LQKENI. The CDR3 covers 16 residues. The DNA of the CDR3 is TGTGCCAGCTCCCGCGGGACTAGCGGGGGGCGAGATACGCAGTATTTT. Translated, it gives CASSRGTSGGRDTQYF.

This rearrangement joins TRBV7-8 to TRBJ2-5; D unclear. V was pared by 5 bases and J by 3 bases, with 13 bases between. The CDR3 runs to 14 residues. Germline CDR1 reads SGHVS; CDR2 reads FQNEAQ. The CDR3 DNA reads as TGTGCCAGCAGCCCCGATCTGGTCAAAGAGACCCAGTACTTC. It is translated as CASSPDLVKETQYF.

This clonotype was seen ten or more times. The chain joins TRBV7-8 to TRBJ1-2; 8 bases are shared with TRBD1. Germline V lookup: CDR1 SGHVS, CDR2 FQNEAQ. The CDR3 has 18 amino acids. V gave up 1 base and J gave up 4 bases; unmatched junction bases: 14. The CDR3 sequence is CASSLERTGPRSSYGYTF. The CDR3 DNA is TGTGCCAGCAGCTTAGAAAGGACAGGGCCTAGATCTTCCTATGGCTACACCTTC. The variable domain in full, with the rest retrieved from reference TRBV7-8 and TRBJ1-2, is GAGVSQSPRYKVAKRGQDVALRCDPISGHVSLFWYQQALGQGPEFLTYFQNEAQLDKSGLPSDRFFAERPEGSVSTLKIQRTQQEDSAVYLCASSLERTGPRSSYGYTFGSGTRLTVV.

This clonotype came up many times. The V gene is TRBV20-1, the J gene TRBJ2-7; 7 bases match TRBD2. The CDR3 is made up of 15 amino acids. Germline V gene data show CDR1 as DFQATT and CDR2 as SNEGSKA (reference sequence). V lost 0 bases to trimming and J lost 3 bases; unmatched junction nucleotides: 8. The CDR3 protein is CSARDVLADHYEQYF. Written as DNA, the CDR3 is TGCAGTGCTAGAGATGTGCTAGCGGATCACTACGAGCAGTACTTC.

This clonotype has at least ten counts. The chain couples TRBV7-8 to TRBJ1-5, with D possibly TRBD1 on 6 matching bases. Germline loops: CDR1 SGHVS, CDR2 FQNEAQ. The CDR3 spans 14 residues. The V gene lost 3 bases and the J gene lost 2 bases, with 8 bases spanning the gap. The CDR3 is CASSLNRGNQPQHF. DNA of the CDR3: TGTGCCAGCAGCTTGAACAGGGGCAATCAGCCCCAGCATTTT. Full variable domain (outside the CDR3, taken from reference TRBV7-8 and TRBJ1-5): GAGVSQSPRYKVAKRGQDVALRCDPISGHVSLFWYQQALGQGPEFLTYFQNEAQLDKSGLPSDRFFAERPEGSVSTLKIQRTQQEDSAVYLCASSLNRGNQPQHFGDGTRLSIL.

This clonotype was detected a few times. This chain links TRBV5-1 with TRBJ1-6; no definite D call. This CDR3 has 16 amino acids. Trimming removed 4 bases at V and 5 bases at J, with 16 bases between. CDR1 SGHRS and CDR2 YFSETQ come from the germline V gene. As DNA, the CDR3 is TGCGCCAGCAGCCTCACCCACGGTCTTGATAATTCACCCCTCCACTTT. It is translated as CASSLTHGLDNSPLHF.

At least ten counts were recorded for this clonotype. The rearrangement uses TRBV11-3 and TRBJ1-1, with D maybe TRBD1 (5 bases). CDR1 is SGHNT and CDR2 is YENEEA in the germline V gene. V lost 5 bases and J 4 bases, leaving 14 bases between the germline ends. This CDR3 has 14 residues. CDR3 bases: TGTGCCAGCAGCCTGGCGGGGCCTGGCACTGAAGCTTTCTTT. This translates into CASSLAGPGTEAFF.